This TCR beta chain appears in the sequencing data of a study of T-cell memory formation after mild COVID-19. TCRdb redid the calling of the 5' RACE reads with MiXCR, one entry per CDR3 protein. In the table there are roughly 130,000 distinct CDR3 sequences, 15% to 20% of which are singletons. Regarding this clonotype: Its antigen is not known.

Overall study results and limits: A balance of CD4 and CD8 characterized clones contracting day 15 to 85, whereas later expanders leaned CD4+.

After removal of 5 bases from V and 1 base from J, the junction contained 7 bases not matched to a gene. Germline V lookup: CDR1 MNHEY, CDR2 SVGAGI. CDR3 size: 15 residues. The clonotype was recovered from an adult woman who had mild COVID-19 (a few samples of this study predate the infection). Cell type and time point are not known. V and J are TRBV6-5 and TRBJ1-1, with 7 positions matching TRBD1. Specimen: PBMCs or a T cell subset sorted from them (not recorded which). The CDR3 loop reads CASSETGFENTEAFF. The CDR3 DNA follows: TGTGCCAGCAGTGAGACAGGGTTTGAGAACACTGAAGCTTTCTTT.